This is a list of T cell receptor beta chains from one sample in a study of T cell changes during pregnancy in multiple sclerosis. Data came from immunoSEQ multiplex PCR; TCRdb stores just in-frame clones and leaves some out. The data show about 67,000 clones, 80% to 95% seen once. Sequencing was performed on peripheral blood, taken in the first trimester of pregnancy. The source of these receptors is a female donor in good health, enrolled as a control in a pregnancy study. Each CDR3 is given with its conserved first and last residue. Fields, in order: V gene, D gene, J gene, clone size, CDR3 DNA, CDR3 protein. D genes are given only for firm matches. Clone size is shown for a subset of rows, as once, few, many or a class of expanded clone.

>TRBV6-4|TRBD2|TRBJ2-7|NA
TGTGCCAGCAGTGACCCTCACCTGACTAGCGGCTATTGCTCCTACGAGCAGTACTTC
CASSDPHLTSGYCSYEQYF
>TRBV15|NA|TRBJ1-4|NA
TGTGCCACCAGCAGAGTTATGGAAGCGGAAAAACTGTTTTTT
CATSRVMEAEKLFF
>TRBV6-5|TRBD1|TRBJ2-7|NA
TGTGCCAGCAGTTACTCATCGGGACAGGGGGTACAGTACTTC
CASSYSSGQGVQYF
>TRBV4-2|NA|TRBJ2-1|NA
TGTGCCAGCAGCCAAGATTTTGTTTTTCTCGTGGCTCAATCCAACAATGAGCAGTTCTTC
CASSQDFVFLVAQSNNEQFF
>TRBV7-7|NA|TRBJ2-1|NA
TGTGCTAGCAGCTTATTCCAGGGCGATGAGCAGTTCTTC
CASSLFQGDEQFF
>TRBV6-5|TRBD2|TRBJ2-1|once
TGTGCCAGCAGTTATGCGGGAGCGGTGGAGAATGAGCAGTTCTTC
CASSYAGAVENEQFF
>TRBV30|NA|TRBJ1-4|NA
TGTGCCTGGCGCAGGGGCGAGGAAAAACTGTTTTTT
CAWRRGEEKLFF
>TRBV30|NA|TRBJ2-7|NA
TGTGCCTGGAGTGTCAATCCAACTCGCGAGCAGTACTTC
CAWSVNPTREQYF
>TRBV28|TRBD1|TRBJ2-5|NA
TGTGCCAGCAGACAAAGGACAGGGGGCGGTGAGACCCAGTACTTC
CASRQRTGGGETQYF
>TRBV6-4|NA|TRBJ2-7|NA
TGTGCCAGCAGTGCTCCGGGGAGGCTACCCTCCTACGAGCAGTACTTC
CASSAPGRLPSYEQYF
>TRBV27|NA|TRBJ2-7|once
TGTGCCAGCAGTTTATCGCAGCGGGTGGATACCGAGCAGTACTTC
CASSLSQRVDTEQYF
>TRBV6-6|NA|TRBJ1-2|once
TGTGCCAGCAGTTACTCGTTAGGGAGAGATAACTATGGCTACACCTTC
CASSYSLGRDNYGYTF
>TRBV5-1|NA|TRBJ2-2|NA
TGCGCCAGCAGTTCCGGGAGAAGGGACACCGGGGAGCTGTTTTTT
CASSSGRRDTGELFF
>TRBV5-4|TRBD2|TRBJ2-1|NA
TGTGCCAGCAGCCCCCTAGCGGGAGGGGGGAATGAGCAGTTCTTC
CASSPLAGGGNEQFF